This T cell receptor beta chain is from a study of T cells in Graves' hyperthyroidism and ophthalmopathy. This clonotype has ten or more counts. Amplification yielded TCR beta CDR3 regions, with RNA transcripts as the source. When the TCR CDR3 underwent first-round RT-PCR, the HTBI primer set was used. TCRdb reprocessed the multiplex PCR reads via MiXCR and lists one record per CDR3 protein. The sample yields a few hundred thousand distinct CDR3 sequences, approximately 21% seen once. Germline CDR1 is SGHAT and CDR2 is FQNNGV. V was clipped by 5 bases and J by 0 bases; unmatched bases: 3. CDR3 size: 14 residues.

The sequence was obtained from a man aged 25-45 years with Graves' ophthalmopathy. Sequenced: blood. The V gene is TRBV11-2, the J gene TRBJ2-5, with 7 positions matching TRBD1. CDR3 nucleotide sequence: TGTGCCAGCAGCCGACAGGGTTACCAAGAGACCCAGTACTTC. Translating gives CASSRQGYQETQYF.